The present T cell receptor (beta chain) was sequenced within a study of OX40 agonist ivuxolimab in advanced cancers. Study background: The dose of intravenous ivuxolimab that patients received every 2 weeks ranged from 0.01 to 10 mg/kg.

The V gene's germline CDR1 is MNHEY and CDR2 SMNVEV (reference sequence). Trimming took 6 bases from V and 4 from J, leaving 13 bases between them. The length of the CDR3 is 14 residues. Sequencing was performed with immunoSEQ multiplex PCR; in TCRdb, only in-frame clones are kept and a portion is missing. The profile shows some 50,000 clones, under 95% of them singletons. The sequencing here drew on CD4+ or CD8+ T cells sorted from blood, taken in a trial of the OX40 agonist ivuxolimab. The chain uses TRBV27 and TRBJ2-1; D unclear. This sequence was found in an adult with an advanced solid tumor such as melanoma, head and neck, liver or kidney cancer. The CDR3 loop is CASSRTELYNEQFF. DNA for the CDR3: TGTGCCAGCAGCCGGACGGAACTTTACAATGAGCAGTTCTTC.